This TCR beta chain was recorded in a study of cytomegalovirus exposure and HLA in healthy donors. Broader study findings: The study labeled 150 to 200 TCR beta chains cytomegalovirus-associated. Data from an earlier analysis indicated that most TCR beta V segments were productive either about 87% or about 30% of the time.

A multiplex PCR was run with 60 Vbeta primers and 13 Jbeta primers. Profiled with immunoSEQ multiplex PCR; TCRdb holds only in-frame clones, not every one. Of about 170,000 clones in the sample, about three quarters were seen once. V was clipped by 4 bases and J by 0 bases, with 10 bases between them. The CDR3 loop spans 14 amino acids. CDR1 and CDR2 (germline): KGHSH, LQKENI. As for this clone: Its antigen is not identified.

Sequencing was done on a sample of PBMCs. The V gene is TRBV18, the J gene TRBJ2-7; D is possibly TRBD1 (6 bases). The receptor was derived from a female donor in good health and CMV-seronegative. The CDR3 bases are TGTGCCAGCTCACGCGGACAGTTCTCCTACGAGCAGTACTTC. Its translation is CASSRGQFSYEQYF.